The 17 T cell receptor beta chains presented below share a single source sample, sequenced in a study of OX40 agonist ivuxolimab in advanced cancers. The method was immunoSEQ multiplex PCR; TCRdb's version includes in-frame clones alone and lacks a portion of them. The profile shows about 44,000 clones, about nine tenths of them singletons. The sequenced sample was CD4+ or CD8+ T cells sorted from blood, obtained in a trial of the OX40 agonist ivuxolimab. Source of these receptors: an adult with an advanced solid tumor such as melanoma, head and neck, liver or kidney cancer.

The gene calls are TRBV6-5 and TRBJ2-5; D gene unclear. Germline V gives CDR1 MNHEY, CDR2 SVGAGI. CDR3 size: 12 residues. The V gene lost 4 bases and the J gene lost 2 bases, with 5 bases spanning the gap. The DNA for the CDR3 is TGTGCCAGCAGTTTGCGTCAAGAGACCCAGTACTTC. This translates into CASSLRQETQYF.

J is TRBJ2-5 and V is TRBV9; D gene uncertain. The DNA end favors TRBJ2-7, so the J call may be wrong. The CDR3 loop spans 12 amino acids. Looked up from germline, CDR1 is SGDLS and CDR2 is YYNGEE. The CDR3 sequence is CASSVGDYEQYF. The CDR3 region has the DNA TGTGCCAGCAGCGTAGGGGACTACGAGCAGTACTTC.

Remarks on this clone: The same CDR3 arises from other DNA sequences in this sample as well. J is TRBJ2-2 and V is TRBV27; D unclear. The CDR3 length is 14 residues. Germline values: CDR1 MNHEY, CDR2 SMNVEV (reference sequence). V was trimmed by 3 bases and J by 2 bases, leaving 7 bases between them. CDR3 nucleotides: TGTGCCAGCAGTTTCGGCCTTAACACCGGGGAGCTGTTTTTT. Amino acids: CASSFGLNTGELFF.

This sequence joins TRBV28 and TRBJ2-7; the match to TRBD1 covers 11 bases. With 8 bases clipped from V and 1 base from J, the junction kept 4 bases outside the gene matches. Germline V gene sequence: CDR1 MDHEN, CDR2 SYDVKM. The CDR3 is made up of 14 amino acids. CDR3 sequence: CASSDRGLSYEQYF. The CDR3, as DNA: TGTGCCAGCTCGGACAGGGGGCTTTCCTACGAGCAGTACTTC.

This chain links TRBV14 with TRBJ2-1; TRBD2 agrees at 13 bases. The CDR3 loop spans 16 amino acids. CDR1 is SGHDN and CDR2 is FVKESK in the germline V gene. V lost 2 bases to trimming and J lost 4 bases; unmatched junction nucleotides: 2. The CDR3: CASSQSLAGGYNEQFF. The CDR3, as DNA: TGTGCCAGCAGCCAATCACTAGCGGGAGGGTACAATGAGCAGTTCTTC.

The chain uses TRBV29-1 and TRBJ1-3; the D gene is possibly TRBD1 (5 bases). Germline V gives CDR1 SQVTM, CDR2 ANQGSEA. This CDR3 comprises 14 residues. Trimming left V 5 bases short and J 0 bases short, with 11 bases between. CDR3 in amino acids: CSVLQAHSGNTIYF. The CDR3 DNA reads as TGCAGCGTTTTACAGGCCCACTCTGGAAACACCATATATTTT.

The gene calls are TRBV13 and TRBJ2-2, with 7 bases fitting TRBD2. The CDR3 extends over 18 amino acids. The ends lost 5 bases at V and 4 bases at J; junction bases unmatched: 16. Germline V gene lookup returns CDR1 PRHDT and CDR2 FYEKMQ (reference sequence). The CDR3 nucleotides read TGTGCCAGCAGCGATGATCGCGGGGGTGCGGGAGTCACCGGGGAGCTGTTTTTT. Encoded protein: CASSDDRGGAGVTGELFF.

This chain joins TRBV10-3 and TRBJ2-3; D remains ambiguous. Trimming pared 4 bases from V and 2 bases from J, leaving 13 bases between. CDR3 length: 15 amino acids. The germline V gene encodes CDR1 ENHRY and CDR2 SYGVKD. The CDR3 region is CAISGEAISTDTQYF. CDR3 bases: TGTGCCATCAGTGGAGAAGCGATATCCACAGATACGCAGTATTTT.

The chain combines TRBV15 with TRBJ1-1; 8 bases match TRBD1. The CDR3 loop spans 15 amino acids. V trimming: 5 bases; J trimming: 0 bases; junction bases outside the gene matches: 5. The germline V gene encodes CDR1 LNHNV and CDR2 YYDKDF (reference sequence). CDR3 loop: CATSADRGLNTEAFF. The CDR3 nucleotides read TGTGCCACCAGCGCCGACAGGGGTCTGAACACTGAAGCTTTCTTT.

The CDR3 loop is CASSLWGTGNEKLFF. The CDR3 DNA follows: TGCGCCAGCAGCCTCTGGGGGACTGGTAATGAAAAACTGTTTTTT. This chain connects TRBV5-1 to TRBJ1-4; a weak D match, TRBD1 (5 bases). CDR3 length: 15 amino acids. Germline lookup yields CDR1 SGHRS and CDR2 YFSETQ. Deletions cut 4 bases from V and 4 bases from J, with 14 bases between.

The gene calls are TRBV2 and TRBJ1-5; the D gene is possibly TRBD1 (6 bases). V was trimmed by 5 bases and J by 4 bases, leaving 6 bases between them. Germline V gene sequence: CDR1 SNHLY, CDR2 FYNNEI. This CDR3 is 12 amino acids long. CDR3 nucleotide sequence: TGTGCCAGCAGTACAGGGAATCAGCCCCAGCATTTT. Amino acids: CASSTGNQPQHF.

This sequence joins TRBV6-6 and TRBJ1-5; 10 bases agree with TRBD1. The trim removed 10 bases at V and 2 bases at J, leaving 5 bases unmatched. The germline CDR1 and CDR2 sequences are MNHNY and SVGAGI (reference sequence). This CDR3 is built from 14 residues. The CDR3 coding sequence is TGTGCCACCCGACAGGGGGCCGGCAATCAGCCCCAGCATTTT. Its translation: CATRQGAGNQPQHF.

This chain's CDR3 is CASSLAPGTGGYEQYF. The CDR3 DNA is TGTGCCAGCAGCTTAGCACCCGGGACAGGGGGCTACGAGCAGTACTTC. The gene calls are TRBV11-2 and TRBJ2-7; the match to TRBD1 covers 11 bases. CDR1 is SGHAT and CDR2 is FQNNGV in the germline V gene. V shed 1 base and J 3 bases; nucleotides not matched to a gene: 5. This CDR3 spans 16 amino acids.

V is TRBV6-5 and J is TRBJ2-7; D is ambiguous. Germline values: CDR1 MNHEY, CDR2 SVGAGI. The CDR3 extends over 11 amino acids. V was trimmed by 5 bases and J by 6 bases, leaving 8 bases between them. CDR3 loop: CASSLSREQYF. The CDR3 coding sequence is TGTGCCAGCAGTCTGTCCCGCGAGCAGTACTTC.

The V call is TRBV27, the J call TRBJ1-1; D not certain. Trimming left V 3 bases short and J 1 base short, with 6 bases between. The germline V gene encodes CDR1 MNHEY and CDR2 SMNVEV (reference sequence). There are 13 residues in the CDR3. The CDR3 protein is CASSFLSNTEAFF. For the CDR3, the DNA is TGTGCCAGCAGTTTTTTATCGAACACTGAAGCTTTCTTT.

The chain combines TRBV7-9 with TRBJ1-1; 7 nucleotides match TRBD1. Trimming removed 5 bases from V and 2 bases from J; junction bases left unmatched: 14. This CDR3 comprises 17 residues. Germline V gene lookup returns CDR1 SEHNR and CDR2 FQNEAQ (reference sequence). In nucleotides, the CDR3 is TGTGCCAGCAGCCCGCGACAGGGTCCCATTTTAAACACTGAAGCTTTCTTT. Translating gives CASSPRQGPILNTEAFF.

The chain has TRBV27 and TRBJ1-4; perhaps TRBD1 as D (6 bases). V lost 8 bases and J 6 bases, leaving 22 bases between the germline ends. From germline, CDR1 is MNHEY and CDR2 SMNVEV (reference sequence). This CDR3 comprises 16 residues. DNA for the CDR3: TGTGCCAGCCGAGCAGGGGTTAACCGCCCGTATGAAAAACTGTTTTTT. Amino acids: CASRAGVNRPYEKLFF.